One sample yielded the 14 T cell receptor beta chains listed below, sequenced in a study of CD4 T cells in relation to SARS-CoV-2 and coronaviruses (dated by TCRdb to about 2021). These TCRs are of unknown antigen specificity. CD4+ T cells from unexposed donors were collected before the COVID-19 pandemic (2011-2018). After around eleven days of culture, CD4+ T cells were isolated with the EasySep CD4+ T cell isolation kit. Receptors were amplified or captured by the immunoSEQ multiplex PCR assay. Imported from immuneACCESS, the table was reduced by TCRdb to in-frame sequences with V and J called. These copies leave out some clones; in studies compared against another copy, an unresolved V gene accounts for under half, and the cause of the remainder is not known. This sample lists more than 15,000 clones; around three quarters were detected once. The ten largest account for 11% of the sample. The sequenced sample was CD4+ T cells from PBMCs, cultured in vitro. The receptors were sampled from a human donor in good health.

The CDR3 is CASSQDTETQYF. CDR3 sequence (DNA): TGTGCCAGCAGCCAAGACACGGAGACCCAGTACTTC. The chain recombines TRBV3-1 (or the pseudogene TRBV3-2) with TRBJ2-5; no reliable D call. Between the trimmed V and J ends, which lost 0 bases and 5 bases, there was a span of 4 bases. The germline gives CDR1 LGHDT, CDR2 YNNKEL (reference sequence). There are 12 residues in the CDR3.

The V call is TRBV10-1, the J call TRBJ2-5, with TRBD1 matching 10 bases. The CDR3 is made up of 14 amino acids. With 6 bases clipped from V and 4 bases from J, the junction kept 5 bases outside the gene matches. CDR1 is WNHNN, CDR2 SYGVQD, per germline (reference sequence). CDR3 DNA sequence: TGCGCCAGCAGCCAAGGACAGGGGGGAGAGACCCAGTACTTC. Its protein product is CASSQGQGGETQYF.

Notes on this clone: One junction end disagrees with the germline gene, perhaps due to a read error. CDR3 region: CTSSRGRTSGNTIYF. For the CDR3, the DNA is TGTACCAGCAGCCGGGGGCGGACCTCTGGAAACACCATATATTTT. The chain joins TRBV7-3 to TRBJ1-3, with D perhaps TRBD1 (6 bases). The CDR3 length is 15 residues. The germline CDR1 and CDR2 sequences are SGHTA and FQGTGA.

The J gene is TRBJ1-2, the V gene TRBV9; D call uncertain. Germline V lookup: CDR1 SGDLS, CDR2 YYNGEE. Trimming took off 0 bases at V and 0 bases at J, with 9 bases between the two ends. The CDR3 spans 15 residues. CDR3 sequence: CASSVGLGANYGYTF. For the CDR3, the DNA is TGTGCCAGCAGCGTAGGGCTGGGTGCTAACTATGGCTACACCTTC.

This sequence joins TRBV5-1 and TRBJ1-4; 9 positions match TRBD1. CDR1 is SGHRS and CDR2 is YFSETQ in the germline V gene. After removal of 3 bases from V and 7 bases from J, the junction contained 7 bases not matched to a gene. CDR3 length equals 15 residues. CDR3 nucleotides: TGCGCCAGCAGCTCCGGGACAGGGTATGGTGAAAAACTGTTTTTT. The encoded protein is CASSSGTGYGEKLFF. Full variable domain (remainder filled in from reference TRBV5-1 and TRBJ1-4): KAGVTQTPRYLIKTRGQQVTLSCSPISGHRSVSWYQQTPGQGLQFLFEYFSETQRNKGNFPGRFSGRQFSNSRSEMNVSTLELGDSALYLCASSSGTGYGEKLFFGSGTQLSVL.

The chain is built from TRBV2 and TRBJ2-1; maybe TRBD1 (6 bases). Trimming removed 7 bases from V and 3 bases from J, with 10 bases in between. The germline V gene encodes CDR1 SNHLY and CDR2 FYNNEI. This CDR3 is built from 13 residues. The CDR3 reads CASNIGGYNEQFF. DNA for the CDR3: TGTGCCAGCAACATAGGGGGCTACAATGAGCAGTTCTTC.

The genes are TRBV9 and TRBJ2-1; D gene ambiguous. The CDR3 spans 14 residues. Trimming removed 2 bases from V and 0 bases from J, with 6 bases in between. In germline, CDR1 is SGDLS, CDR2 YYNGEE. The CDR3: CASSVGSSYNEQFF. CDR3 coding DNA: TGTGCCAGCAGCGTCGGTAGCTCCTACAATGAGCAGTTCTTC.

This clone was found once. The chain carries TRBV19 and TRBJ1-5, with TRBD1 matching 8 bases. The CDR3 runs to 16 residues. V dropped 7 bases and J dropped 3; count of bases not matched to a gene: 11. The V gene's germline CDR1 is LNHDA and CDR2 SQIVND (reference sequence). The CDR3, as DNA: TGTGCCAGTACTGGTAGGACAGGGAGTCCCAATCAGCCCCAGCATTTT. Encoded protein: CASTGRTGSPNQPQHF. Full variable domain (remainder filled in from reference TRBV19 and TRBJ1-5): DGGITQSPKYLFRKEGQNVTLSCEQNLNHDAMYWYRQDPGQGLRLIYYSQIVNDFQKGDIAEGYSVSREKKESFPLTVTSAQKNPTAFYLCASTGRTGSPNQPQHFGDGTRLSIL.

The chain employs TRBV30 and TRBJ2-5; TRBD2 might be the D (5 bases). V gave up 0 bases and J gave up 9 bases, with 23 bases separating them. The CDR3 has 16 residues. CDR1 is GTSNPN and CDR2 is SVGIG in the germline V gene (reference sequence). As DNA, the CDR3 is TGTGCCTGGAGTGTACCTCGGCTAGGACTGTCCTCGTCCCAGTACTTC. Translating it yields CAWSVPRLGLSSSQYF.

The CDR3 nucleotides are TGCGCCAGCAGGCACTCCCTAGGTACTGTAAGCTCCTACGAGCAGTACTTC. As protein: CASRHSLGTVSSYEQYF. The gene calls are TRBV4-1 and TRBJ2-7; no clear D. The CDR3 contains 17 residues. The germline V gene encodes CDR1 MGHRA and CDR2 YSYEKL. V was pared by 6 bases and J by 0 bases, with 21 bases between.

The genes are TRBV5-1 and TRBJ2-3; D is uncertain. From germline, CDR1 is SGHRS and CDR2 YFSETQ. This CDR3 contains 15 residues. V lost 0 bases, J lost 2 bases, and 10 bases lay in between. The CDR3 bases are TGCGCCAGCAGCTTGGCCGTCAGGTTCACAGATACGCAGTATTTT. Translation: CASSLAVRFTDTQYF.

This chain connects TRBV19 to TRBJ2-1, with D tentatively TRBD2 (7 bases). This CDR3 is 13 amino acids long. CDR1 and CDR2 (germline): LNHDA, SQIVND (reference sequence). Trimming took 3 bases from V and 9 from J, leaving 12 bases between them. CDR3 sequence reads: CASSMRGRVEQFF. The CDR3 nucleotides read TGTGCCAGTAGTATGAGGGGGAGGGTTGAGCAGTTCTTC.

This chain joins TRBV30 and TRBJ2-1, with 8 positions matching TRBD2. Germline loops: CDR1 GTSNPN, CDR2 SVGIG (reference sequence). CDR3 size: 16 residues. V was clipped by 0 bases and J by 9 bases; unmatched bases: 13. The CDR3 DNA is TGTGCCTGGAGTGTAGGGGCCTGGACTAGCCAGGCTGAGCAGTTCTTC. It encodes CAWSVGAWTSQAEQFF.

This chain links TRBV12-5 with TRBJ2-1; D not certain. The germline CDR1 and CDR2 sequences are LGHNT and FRNRAP. The V and J ends lost 0 bases and 9 bases respectively, with 18 bases between them. The CDR3 length is 16 residues. CDR3 loop: CASGLVQGQVGREQFF. Here the CDR3 DNA reads TGTGCTAGTGGTTTGGTACAAGGGCAAGTGGGTCGTGAGCAGTTCTTC.